This TCR beta chain was recorded in a study of blood T cell repertoires in COVID-19. Across the whole study: There were acute and convalescent COVID-19 samples, and they came from the United States, Italy and Spain. The cDNA or gDNA used as material had been derived from T cells, B-cell-depleted T cells, or PBMCs.

After removal of 1 base from V and 6 bases from J, the junction contained 6 bases not matched to a gene. Per the germline V gene, CDR1 is MNHEY and CDR2 is SMNVEV (reference sequence). CDR3 length: 17 residues. Participants' own reports of clinical history determined their cohort assignment. Authors' analysis steps: Amplification with reference gene primers provided the estimates of nucleated cell counts. The table came from immunoSEQ multiplex PCR; TCRdb's copy has only in-frame clones and leaves some out. V, J and clone size derive from that table, while D and trimming were established from the DNA sequence. Among roughly 280,000 clones, around 89% were seen once, and the ten largest hold about 4%.

The receptor was derived from a woman in her 30s with acute COVID-19. The V call is TRBV27, the J call TRBJ2-1; 13 positions agree with TRBD2. The sample consisted of PBMCs or T cells enriched from blood (not recorded which). CDR3 sequence reads: CASSLYGLAGEFNEQFF. In DNA form, the CDR3 reads TGTGCCAGCAGTTTATACGGACTAGCGGGAGAATTCAATGAGCAGTTCTTC.